This T cell receptor beta chain emerged from a study of shared clonotypes between healthy human individuals. Sorted-subset replicate PCRs used 200 ng of genomic DNA. This amount corresponded to about 30,000 T cell genomes. Measured with immunoSEQ multiplex PCR; TCRdb has only the in-frame clones, and not every one. Among about 600,000 clones listed, roughly 95% were seen once. CD45RO-negative, CCR7-positively selected cells formed the naive CD8 fraction, excluding terminally differentiated effector memory CD45RA+ cells. CDR3 length equals 15 residues. Trimming took 1 base from V and 7 from J, leaving 16 bases between them. Per the germline V gene, CDR1 is SGHDN and CDR2 is FVKESK. About this clone: Its cognate antigen is unknown.

The study's findings and limits: Memory subsets generally showed smaller estimated richness than naive subsets did. Rarefaction exposed incomplete sorted-subset sequencing despite large depth.

The rearrangement joins TRBV14 to TRBJ1-2, with TRBD1 as a possible D gene (5 bases). The clonotype comes from a woman in her 30s in good health. Sequencing used naive CD8+ T cells sorted from blood. CDR3 amino acids: CASSQAGIGVFGYTF. DNA of the CDR3: TGTGCCAGCAGCCAAGCAGGAATAGGGGTTTTTGGCTACACCTTC. Using reference TRBV14 and TRBJ1-2 for the parts outside the CDR3, the full variable domain is EAGVTQFPSHSVIEKGQTVTLRCDPISGHDNLYWYRRVMGKEIKFLLHFVKESKQDESGMPNNRFLAERTGGTYSTLKVQPAELEDSGVYFCASSQAGIGVFGYTFGSGTRLTVV.